This T cell receptor beta chain originates from a study of shared clonotypes between healthy human individuals. Notes on the study in general: In several donors, about 5% of naive CD4 clonotypes appeared in common.

Produced via immunoSEQ multiplex PCR; TCRdb's table is partial and in-frame only. The sample includes some 2.4 million clones, 93% of them seen just once. Nashville, Tennessee was home to all donors, who were Caucasian adults. CD4+ cells yielded CD45RA+ naive and CD45RA-negative memory subsets. Comments on this clone: No antigen is known for it.

Per germline, CDR1 SGHVS and CDR2 FNYEAQ. Trimming took off 1 base at V and 1 base at J, with 12 bases between the two ends. CDR3 length equals 16 residues. This chain joins TRBV7-6 and TRBJ2-3, with D uncertain. The sample was naive CD4+ T cells from PBMCs. The subset here: CD45RA+ positively selected. This sequence originates from a man younger than 30 in good health. Some clones in this sample may be carry-over from other donors' samples. The CDR3 region has the DNA TGTGCCAGCAGCTTAGGCACCGCAACGCGCACAGATACGCAGTATTTT. It specifies CASSLGTATRTDTQYF.